This section outlines one T cell receptor (beta chain) sequence together with its context. Its antigen remains unknown. J lost 2 bases, V lost 5 bases, and 6 bases had no gene match. Germline CDR1 is SNHLY and CDR2 is FYNNEI. There are 15 residues in the CDR3. The protocol was immunoSEQ multiplex PCR, while the TCRdb copy is restricted to in-frame clones and leaves out a portion. The data show 400,000 to 450,000 clones, approximately 92% seen once. The sample's treatment: some 20 received Ad26.COV2.S at low or high dose, single or two shots; about 5 received placebo; per-sample allocation not given. Day 63 after the first vaccine or placebo injection was the time point for sampling. This record comes from a study of Ad26.COV2.S vaccination and SARS-CoV-2 variants. Notes on the study in general: Vaccinees showed greater spike-specific TCR breadth than placebo recipients.

This chain connects TRBV2 to TRBJ2-7, with TRBD1 matching 10 bases. The sequences come from peripheral blood, collected in a trial of Ad26.COV2.S vaccine versus placebo. The clonotype was recovered from a person between 18 and 65 years old who received the Ad26.COV2.S COVID-19 vaccine or a placebo. DNA for the CDR3: TGTGCCAGCAGTTACCGGGACAGGGGTCCCTACGAGCAGTACTTC. This gives the protein CASSYRDRGPYEQYF.